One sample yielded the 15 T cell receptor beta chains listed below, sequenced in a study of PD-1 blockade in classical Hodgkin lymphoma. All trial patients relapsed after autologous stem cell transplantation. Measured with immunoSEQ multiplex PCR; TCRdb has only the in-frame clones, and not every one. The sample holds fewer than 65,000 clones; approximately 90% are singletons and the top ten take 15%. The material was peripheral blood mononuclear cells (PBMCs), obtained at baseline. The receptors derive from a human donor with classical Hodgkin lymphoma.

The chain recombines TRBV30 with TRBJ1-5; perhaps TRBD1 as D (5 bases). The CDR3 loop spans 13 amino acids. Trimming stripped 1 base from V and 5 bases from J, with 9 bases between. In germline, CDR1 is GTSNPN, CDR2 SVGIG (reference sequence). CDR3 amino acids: CAWSDGGYQPQHF. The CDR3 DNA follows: TGTGCCTGGAGTGACGGGGGGTATCAGCCCCAGCATTTT.

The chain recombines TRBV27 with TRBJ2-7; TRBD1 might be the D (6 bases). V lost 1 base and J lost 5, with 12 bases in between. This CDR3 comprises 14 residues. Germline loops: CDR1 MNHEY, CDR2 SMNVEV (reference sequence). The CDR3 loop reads CASSLWVQGHEQYF. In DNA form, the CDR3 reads TGTGCCAGCAGTTTATGGGTACAGGGCCACGAGCAGTACTTC.

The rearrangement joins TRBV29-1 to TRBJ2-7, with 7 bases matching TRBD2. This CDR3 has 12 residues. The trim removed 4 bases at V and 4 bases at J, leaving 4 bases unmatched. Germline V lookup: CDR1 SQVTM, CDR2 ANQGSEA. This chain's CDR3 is CSVASGAYEQYF. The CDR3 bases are TGCAGCGTTGCTAGCGGAGCATACGAGCAGTACTTC.

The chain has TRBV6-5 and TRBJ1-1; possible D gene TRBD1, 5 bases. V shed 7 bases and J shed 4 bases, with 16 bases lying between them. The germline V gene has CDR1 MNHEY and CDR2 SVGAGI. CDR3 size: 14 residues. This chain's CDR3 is CASTNGGTGTEAFF. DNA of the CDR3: TGTGCCAGCACCAACGGGGGGACCGGCACTGAAGCTTTCTTT.

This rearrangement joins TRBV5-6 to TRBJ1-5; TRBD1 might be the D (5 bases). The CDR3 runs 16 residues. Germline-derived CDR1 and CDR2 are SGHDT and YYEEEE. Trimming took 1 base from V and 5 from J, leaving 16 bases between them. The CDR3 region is CASSLFIGEGDQPQHF. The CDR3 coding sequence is TGTGCCAGCAGCTTGTTTATAGGTGAAGGGGATCAGCCCCAGCATTTT.

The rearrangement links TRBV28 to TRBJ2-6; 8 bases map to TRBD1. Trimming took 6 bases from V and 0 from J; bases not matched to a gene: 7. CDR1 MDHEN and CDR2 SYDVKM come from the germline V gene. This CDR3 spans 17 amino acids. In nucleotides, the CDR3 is TGTGCCAGCAGCACTGACAGGGGAGCCTCTGGGGCCAACGTCCTGACTTTC. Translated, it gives CASSTDRGASGANVLTF. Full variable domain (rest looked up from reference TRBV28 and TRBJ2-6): DVKVTQSSRYLVKRTGEKVFLECVQDMDHENMFWYRQDPGLGLRLIYFSYDVKMKEKGDIPEGYSVSREKKERFSLILESASTNQTSMYLCASSTDRGASGANVLTFGAGSRLTVL.

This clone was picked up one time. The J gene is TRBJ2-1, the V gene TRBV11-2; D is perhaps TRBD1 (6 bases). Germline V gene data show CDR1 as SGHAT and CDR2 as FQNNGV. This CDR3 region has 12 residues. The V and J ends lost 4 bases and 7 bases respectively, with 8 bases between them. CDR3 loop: CASSSGVNEQFF. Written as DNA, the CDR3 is TGTGCCAGCAGCTCAGGGGTAAATGAGCAGTTCTTC.

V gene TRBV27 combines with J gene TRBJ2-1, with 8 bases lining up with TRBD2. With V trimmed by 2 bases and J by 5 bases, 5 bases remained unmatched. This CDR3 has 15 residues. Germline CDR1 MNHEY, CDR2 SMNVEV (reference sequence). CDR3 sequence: CASSLPAGVNNEQFF. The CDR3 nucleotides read TGTGCCAGCAGTTTACCAGCGGGGGTCAACAATGAGCAGTTCTTC.

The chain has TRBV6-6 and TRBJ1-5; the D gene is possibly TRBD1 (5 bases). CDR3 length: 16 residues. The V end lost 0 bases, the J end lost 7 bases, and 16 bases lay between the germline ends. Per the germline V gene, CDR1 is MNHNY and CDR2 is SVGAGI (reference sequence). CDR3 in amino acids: CASSYSNGGFGQPQHF. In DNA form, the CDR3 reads TGTGCCAGCAGTTACTCGAACGGGGGGTTTGGACAGCCCCAGCATTTT.

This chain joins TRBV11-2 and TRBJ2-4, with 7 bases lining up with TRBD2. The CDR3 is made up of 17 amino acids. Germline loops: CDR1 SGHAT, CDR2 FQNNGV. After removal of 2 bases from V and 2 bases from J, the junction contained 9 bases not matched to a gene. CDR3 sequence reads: CASSLWGGRVSKNIQYF. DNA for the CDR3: TGTGCCAGCAGCTTATGGGGGGGTAGGGTATCCAAAAACATTCAGTACTTC.

The CDR3 sequence: CASRWDRAKVEAFF. CDR3 nucleotide sequence: TGCGCCAGCCGATGGGACCGGGCCAAGGTAGAAGCTTTCTTT. The chain has TRBV5-1 and TRBJ1-1; a possible D gene is TRBD1 (5 bases). The V gene's germline CDR1 is SGHRS and CDR2 YFSETQ. The CDR3 length is 14 residues. V lost 7 bases to trimming and J lost 8 bases, with 21 bases between them.

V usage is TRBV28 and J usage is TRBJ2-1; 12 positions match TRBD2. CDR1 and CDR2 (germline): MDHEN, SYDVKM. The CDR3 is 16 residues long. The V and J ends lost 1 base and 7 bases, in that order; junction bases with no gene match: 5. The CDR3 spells CASSLLWTSGANEQFF. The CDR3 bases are TGTGCCAGCAGTTTATTATGGACTAGCGGGGCAAATGAGCAGTTCTTC.

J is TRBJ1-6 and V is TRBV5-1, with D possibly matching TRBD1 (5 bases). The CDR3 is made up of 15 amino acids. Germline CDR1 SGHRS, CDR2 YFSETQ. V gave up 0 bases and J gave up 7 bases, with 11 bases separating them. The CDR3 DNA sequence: TGCGCCAGCAGCTTGGGGCAGGGTGGGAATTCACCCCTCCACTTT. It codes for CASSLGQGGNSPLHF.

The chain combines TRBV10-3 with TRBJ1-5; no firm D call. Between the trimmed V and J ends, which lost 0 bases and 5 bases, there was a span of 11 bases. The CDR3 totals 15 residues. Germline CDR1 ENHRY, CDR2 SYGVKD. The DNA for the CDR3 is TGTGCCATCAGTGAGTCTGTAGGGATTGATCAGCCCCAGCATTTT. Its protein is CAISESVGIDQPQHF.

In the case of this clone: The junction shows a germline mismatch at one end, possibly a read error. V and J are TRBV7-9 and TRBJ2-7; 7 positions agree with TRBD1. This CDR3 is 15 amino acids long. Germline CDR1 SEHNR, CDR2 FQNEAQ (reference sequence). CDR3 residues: CASSLGGQRSYEQYF. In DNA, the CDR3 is TGTGCCAGCAGTTTAGGGGGACAGAGATCCTACGAGCAGTACTTC.